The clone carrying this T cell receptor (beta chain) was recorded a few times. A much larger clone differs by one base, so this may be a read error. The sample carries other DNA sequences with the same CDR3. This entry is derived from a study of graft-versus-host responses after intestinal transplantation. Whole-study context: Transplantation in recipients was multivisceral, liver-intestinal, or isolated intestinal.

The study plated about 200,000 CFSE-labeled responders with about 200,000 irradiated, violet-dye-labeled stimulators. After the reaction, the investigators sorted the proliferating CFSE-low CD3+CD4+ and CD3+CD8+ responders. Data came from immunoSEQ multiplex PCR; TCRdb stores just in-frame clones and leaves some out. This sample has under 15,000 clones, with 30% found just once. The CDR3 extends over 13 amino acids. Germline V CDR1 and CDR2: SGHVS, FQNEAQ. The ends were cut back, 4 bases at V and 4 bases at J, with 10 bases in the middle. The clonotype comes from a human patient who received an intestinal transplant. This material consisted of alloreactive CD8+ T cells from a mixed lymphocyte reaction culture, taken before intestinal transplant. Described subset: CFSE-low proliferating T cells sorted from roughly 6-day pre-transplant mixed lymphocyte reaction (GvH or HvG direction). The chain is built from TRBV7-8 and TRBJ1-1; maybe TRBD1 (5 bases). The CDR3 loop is CASSSQGGTEAFF. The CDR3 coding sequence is TGTGCCAGCAGCTCCCAGGGTGGCACTGAAGCTTTCTTT.